Below are 24 T cell receptor beta chains sequenced from a single sample in a study of T cell responses to AZD1222 COVID-19 vaccine. The repertoire was sequenced with immunoSEQ multiplex PCR; TCRdb's copy has only in-frame clones and lacks some. This sample yields 130,000 or so clones, of which roughly 91% are seen a single time; roughly 11% belongs to the top ten. This specimen consisted of peripheral blood, obtained on day 0 of MenACWY control vaccination. The source is an adult in good health.

The chain employs TRBV27 and TRBJ2-1; 7 bases align to TRBD2. This CDR3 comprises 14 residues. The germline V gene has CDR1 MNHEY and CDR2 SMNVEV (reference sequence). With V trimmed by 3 bases and J by 10 bases, 9 bases remained unmatched. The CDR3 is CASSFWTSLHEQFF. Here the CDR3 DNA reads TGTGCCAGCAGTTTCTGGACTAGTCTTCACGAGCAGTTCTTC.

V usage is TRBV20-1 and J usage is TRBJ1-1; D ambiguous. The CDR3 has 11 amino acids. V lost 5 bases and J 1 base, leaving 5 bases between the germline ends. The germline V gene has CDR1 DFQATT and CDR2 SNEGSKA (reference sequence). The DNA of the CDR3 is TGCAGTGCTCATGGGAACACTGAAGCTTTCTTT. Encoded protein: CSAHGNTEAFF.

CDR3 DNA: TGTGCCAGCAGTCAGGGGCAACAACCCCAGCCCCAGCATTTT. The encoded protein is CASSQGQQPQPQHF. The chain joins TRBV28 to TRBJ1-5, with D possibly being TRBD1 (6 bases). Germline V gene sequence: CDR1 MDHEN, CDR2 SYDVKM. Trimming cost V 5 bases and J 7 bases, with 15 bases left between them. The CDR3 is made up of 14 amino acids.

With respect to this clone: The same CDR3 is also encoded by other DNA sequences in this sample. This chain uses TRBV12-3 or TRBV12-4 with TRBJ2-7, with TRBD1 as a possible D gene (5 bases). This CDR3 has 12 residues. V gave up 2 bases and J gave up 4 bases, with 6 bases separating them. As DNA, the CDR3 is TGTGCCAGCAGTTTAACAGGTTACGAGCAGTACTTC. Residues: CASSLTGYEQYF.

The V and J genes are TRBV11-3 and TRBJ2-1; D not certain. With 4 bases removed from V and 1 base from J, the gap between germline ends came to 20 bases. CDR1 SGHNT and CDR2 YENEEA come from the germline V gene. The CDR3 has 18 residues. CDR3 coding DNA: TGTGCCAGCAGCTCCTTCGGAGAGACCGAGACTTCCTACAATGAGCAGTTCTTC. Protein product: CASSSFGETETSYNEQFF.

The V call is TRBV9, the J call TRBJ1-6, with D uncertain. The germline gives CDR1 SGDLS, CDR2 YYNGEE. The CDR3 loop spans 16 amino acids. Deletions cut 0 bases from V and 5 bases from J, with 12 bases between. In nucleotides, the CDR3 is TGTGCCAGCAGCGTAGGGTCGCGGCAGGATAATTCACCCCTCCACTTT. Translated, it gives CASSVGSRQDNSPLHF.

The rearrangement links TRBV24-1 to TRBJ1-1, with unresolved D. Germline assignment: CDR1 KGHDR and CDR2 SFDVKD. V lost 2 bases and J lost 1, with 1 base in between. The CDR3 sequence is 12 residues long. Here the CDR3 reads CATSDSNTEAFF. As DNA, the CDR3 is TGTGCCACCAGTGATTCGAACACTGAAGCTTTCTTT.

The V and J genes are TRBV18 and TRBJ2-6, with 10 nucleotides matching TRBD1. Losses at the gene ends were 2 bases for V and 1 base for J; bases not matched to a gene: 5. Germline V gene sequence: CDR1 KGHSH, CDR2 LQKENI. The CDR3 extends over 18 amino acids. Here the CDR3 DNA reads TGTGCCAGCTCACCATACGACAGGGGGCAGTCTGGGGCCAACGTCCTGACTTTC. Its protein is CASSPYDRGQSGANVLTF.

A remark on this clone: Other DNA sequences in the sample encode the same CDR3. This chain joins TRBV9 and TRBJ2-7, with D unresolved. The CDR3 loop spans 14 amino acids. V lost 0 bases to trimming and J lost 4 bases, with 11 bases between them. Germline V lookup: CDR1 SGDLS, CDR2 YYNGEE. DNA of the CDR3: TGTGCCAGCAGCGTAGCGGCAGAAAGGTACGAGCAGTACTTC. Its protein product is CASSVAAERYEQYF. Full variable domain (outside the CDR3, taken from reference TRBV9 and TRBJ2-7): DSGVTQTPKHLITATGQRVTLRCSPRSGDLSVYWYQQSLDQGLQFLIQYYNGEERAKGNILERFSAQQFPDLHSELNLSSLELGDSALYFCASSVAAERYEQYFGPGTRLTVT.

This chain links TRBV14 with TRBJ1-1; D not certain. This CDR3 is built from 12 residues. CDR1 is SGHDN, CDR2 FVKESK, per germline. Trimming removed 0 bases at V and 7 bases at J, with 6 bases between. The CDR3 region is CASSQEGYEAFF. The CDR3 DNA follows: TGTGCCAGCAGCCAAGAGGGGTATGAAGCTTTCTTT.

The rearrangement links TRBV12-3 or TRBV12-4 to TRBJ2-1, with D perhaps matching TRBD1 or TRBD2 (5 bases each). The CDR3 contains 13 residues. V was cut by 6 bases and J by 6 bases, with 12 bases left in between. The CDR3 DNA reads TGTGCCAGCAGCTCCGGGACCATCAATGAGCAGTTCTTC. It yields the protein CASSSGTINEQFF.

The chain recombines TRBV11-2 with TRBJ2-7, with 9 bases that match TRBD2. Germline trimming cut 2 bases from V and 4 bases from J; bases unmatched to any gene: 6. Germline V CDR1 and CDR2: SGHAT, FQNNGV. There are 15 residues in the CDR3. The CDR3 protein is CASSLRPSGNYEQYF. The CDR3 DNA sequence: TGTGCCAGCAGCTTACGTCCTAGCGGGAATTACGAGCAGTACTTC.

This chain uses TRBV3-1 (or the pseudogene TRBV3-2) with TRBJ2-1; 9 bases match TRBD2. The CDR3 extends over 13 amino acids. Germline V lookup: CDR1 LGHDT, CDR2 YNNKEL (reference sequence). J gave up 7 bases and V 5 bases, and 3 bases lay outside the gene matches. Here the CDR3 reads CASSYSGGNEQFF. For the CDR3, the DNA is TGTGCCAGCAGCTACAGCGGGGGGAATGAGCAGTTCTTC.

The chain employs TRBV5-6 and TRBJ2-3, with 10 bases lining up with TRBD2. Germline-derived CDR1 and CDR2 are SGHDT and YYEEEE. The CDR3 sequence is 16 residues long. With V trimmed by 1 base and J by 5 bases, 7 bases remained unmatched. The DNA for the CDR3 is TGTGCCAGCAGCTTGCTAGCGGGAGTACATCAAGATACGCAGTATTTT. As protein: CASSLLAGVHQDTQYF. The complete variable domain, with remaining parts taken from reference TRBV5-6 and TRBJ2-3, reads DAGVTQSPTHLIKTRGQQVTLRCSPKSGHDTVSWYQQALGQGPQFIFQYYEEEERQRGNFPDRFSGHQFPNYSSELNVNALLLGDSALYLCASSLLAGVHQDTQYFGPGTRLTVL.

This clone was seen just once. The CDR3 DNA follows: TGTGCTAGTGGTTTTATCCCGGACGGGAACACTGAAGCTTTCTTT. It codes for CASGFIPDGNTEAFF. The chain uses TRBV12-5 and TRBJ1-1; D not certain. The V gene lost 3 bases and the J gene lost 1 base, with 12 bases spanning the gap. Germline V gene lookup returns CDR1 LGHNT and CDR2 FRNRAP. The length of the CDR3 is 15 residues.

The chain joins TRBV10-3 to TRBJ1-6; a possible D gene is TRBD1 (5 bases). The CDR3 has 12 residues. V lost 10 bases, J lost 8 bases, and 12 bases lay in between. CDR1 is ENHRY and CDR2 is SYGVKD in the germline V gene. Here the CDR3 reads CATRDGDSPLHF. CDR3 coding DNA: TGTGCCACCCGGGACGGCGATTCACCCCTCCACTTT.

This chain connects TRBV19 to TRBJ2-1; D is uncertain. V shed 7 bases and J shed 3 bases, with 10 bases lying between them. In germline, CDR1 is LNHDA, CDR2 SQIVND (reference sequence). This CDR3 spans 13 amino acids. The CDR3 sequence: CASIGLNYNEQFF. CDR3 DNA: TGTGCCAGTATCGGTCTAAACTACAATGAGCAGTTCTTC.

The chain employs TRBV9 and TRBJ1-1; D unresolved. The germline CDR1 and CDR2 sequences are SGDLS and YYNGEE. The CDR3 is 14 amino acids. The V and J ends lost 2 bases and 5 bases respectively, with 13 bases between them. DNA of the CDR3: TGTGCCAGCAGCGTCCTCCCTGGGAGTACTGAAGCTTTCTTT. It yields the protein CASSVLPGSTEAFF. The variable domain in full, completed from reference TRBV9 and TRBJ1-1, reads DSGVTQTPKHLITATGQRVTLRCSPRSGDLSVYWYQQSLDQGLQFLIQYYNGEERAKGNILERFSAQQFPDLHSELNLSSLELGDSALYFCASSVLPGSTEAFFGQGTRLTVV.

The chain couples TRBV21-1 to TRBJ1-3. TRBV21-1 is a recognized pseudogene. This CDR3 region has 17 residues. The DNA for the CDR3 is TGTGCCAGCAGCAAAGGGAAGCGTCCGAGCTCTGGAAACACCATATATTTT. The encoded protein is CASSKGKRPSSGNTIYF.

V and J are TRBV11-3 and TRBJ2-3, with D unresolved. Between the trimmed V and J ends, which lost 0 bases and 1 base, there was a span of 5 bases. Germline values: CDR1 SGHNT, CDR2 YENEEA. The CDR3 runs to 14 residues. The CDR3 region is CASSLDSRTDTQYF. The CDR3 nucleotides read TGTGCCAGCAGCTTAGATTCTCGCACAGATACGCAGTATTTT. The variable domain in full, completed from reference TRBV11-3 and TRBJ2-3, reads EAGVVQSPRYKIIEKKQPVAFWCNPISGHNTLYWYLQNLGQGPELLIRYENEEAVDDSQLPKDRFSAERLKGVDSTLKIQPAELGDSAVYLCASSLDSRTDTQYFGPGTRLTVL.

The chain has TRBV7-7 and TRBJ2-5; TRBD2 matches 8 bases. The germline V gene has CDR1 SSHAT and CDR2 FNYEAQ (reference sequence). The CDR3 runs 15 residues. Germline trimming cut 4 bases from V and 2 bases from J; bases unmatched to any gene: 6. CDR3 residues: CASSSLAGPQETQYF. CDR3 nucleotide sequence: TGTGCCAGCAGCTCATTAGCGGGACCACAAGAGACCCAGTACTTC.

The J gene is TRBJ1-2, the V gene TRBV7-9; 9 nucleotides align to TRBD1. The V gene end was trimmed by 5 bases and the J gene end by 10 bases; junction bases not matched to a gene: 14. CDR3 length equals 15 residues. Germline V gene lookup returns CDR1 SEHNR and CDR2 FQNEAQ (reference sequence). The DNA for the CDR3 is TGTGCCAGCAGCCCCCAACGGGACAGGGCTGGAGTCTACACCTTC. Translation gives CASSPQRDRAGVYTF. Based on the CDR3 plus reference TRBV7-9 and TRBJ1-2, the full variable domain is DTGVSQNPRHKITKRGQNVTFRCDPISEHNRLYWYRQTLGQGPEFLTYFQNEAQLEKSRLLSDRFSAERPKGSFSTLEIQRTEQGDSAMYLCASSPQRDRAGVYTFGSGTRLTVV.

This clone was detected once. The J gene is TRBJ2-1, the V gene TRBV5-1, with 10 nucleotides matching TRBD2. The germline CDR1 and CDR2 sequences are SGHRS and YFSETQ. Unmatched junction bases numbered 2, after V lost 1 base and J lost 1 base. The length of the CDR3 is 16 residues. The DNA for the CDR3 is TGCGCCAGCAGCTTGACTAGCGGGATATCCTACAATGAGCAGTTCTTC. This encodes CASSLTSGISYNEQFF.

The CDR3: CAPEWLGGLAGMPYEQYF. As DNA, the CDR3 is TGTGCCCCCGAGTGGCTTGGGGGACTAGCGGGGATGCCCTACGAGCAGTACTTC. The chain links TRBV10-3 to TRBJ2-7, with 13 bases matching TRBD2. Trimming took 11 bases from V and 2 from J; bases not matched to a gene: 18. The CDR3 has 18 residues. CDR1 is ENHRY, CDR2 SYGVKD, per germline.